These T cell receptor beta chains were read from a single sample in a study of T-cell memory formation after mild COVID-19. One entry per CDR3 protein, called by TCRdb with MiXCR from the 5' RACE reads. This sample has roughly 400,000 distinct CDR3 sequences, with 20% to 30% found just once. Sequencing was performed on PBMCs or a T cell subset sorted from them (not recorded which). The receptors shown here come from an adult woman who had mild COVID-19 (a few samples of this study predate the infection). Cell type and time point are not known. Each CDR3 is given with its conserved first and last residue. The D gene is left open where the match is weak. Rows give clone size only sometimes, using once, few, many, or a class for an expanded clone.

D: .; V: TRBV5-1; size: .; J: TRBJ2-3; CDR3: CASSLGVAQYF; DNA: TGCGCCAGCAGCTTGGGGGTGGCGCAGTATTTT
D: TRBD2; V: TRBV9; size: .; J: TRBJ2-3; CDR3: CASSVGAGFTDTQYF; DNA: TGTGCCAGCAGCGTGGGAGCGGGGTTCACAGATACGCAGTATTTT
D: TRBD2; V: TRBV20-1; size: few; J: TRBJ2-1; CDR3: CSAPPRGLAFYYNEQFF; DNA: TGCAGTGCCCCCCCCCGGGGACTAGCGTTCTATTACAATGAGCAGTTCTTC
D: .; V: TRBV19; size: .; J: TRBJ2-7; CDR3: CASRGDTYEQYF; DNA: TGTGCCAGTAGGGGGGATACCTACGAGCAGTACTTC
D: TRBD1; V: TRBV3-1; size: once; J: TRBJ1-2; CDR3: CASLDRGGGYTF; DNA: TGTGCCAGCCTGGACAGGGGAGGTGGCTACACCTTC
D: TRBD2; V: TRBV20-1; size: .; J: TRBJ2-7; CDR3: CSASFPLAGSSYEQYF; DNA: TGCAGTGCTAGCTTCCCCCTAGCGGGGAGCTCCTACGAGCAGTACTTC
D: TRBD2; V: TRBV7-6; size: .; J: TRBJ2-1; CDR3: CASSPRWAGEANEQFF; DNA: TGTGCCAGCAGCCCCCGTTGGGCGGGAGAAGCCAATGAGCAGTTCTTC
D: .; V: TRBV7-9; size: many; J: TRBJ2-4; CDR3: CASSLSGLLLAKNIQYF; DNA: TGTGCCAGCAGCTTATCGGGACTTCTTTTAGCCAAAAACATTCAGTACTTC
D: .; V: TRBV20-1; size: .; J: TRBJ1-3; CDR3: CSARPGTFSGNTIYF; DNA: TGCAGTGCTAGACCGGGGACTTTCTCTGGAAACACCATATATTTT
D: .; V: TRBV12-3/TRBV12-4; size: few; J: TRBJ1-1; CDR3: CASSPQGGLNTEAFF; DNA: TGTGCCAGCAGTCCTCAGGGAGGCCTGAACACTGAAGCTTTCTTT
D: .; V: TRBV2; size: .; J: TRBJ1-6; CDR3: CASSAQVGGNNSPLHF; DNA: TGTGCCAGCAGTGCCCAGGTGGGGGGCAATAATTCACCCCTCCACTTT
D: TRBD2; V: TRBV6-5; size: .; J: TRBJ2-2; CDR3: CASSWAAGGRGELFF; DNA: TGTGCCAGCAGTTGGGCAGCGGGGGGCCGGGGAGAGCTGTTTTTT
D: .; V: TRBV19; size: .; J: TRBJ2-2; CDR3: CATKKSTGELFF; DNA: TGTGCCACGAAAAAATCCACCGGGGAGCTGTTTTTT
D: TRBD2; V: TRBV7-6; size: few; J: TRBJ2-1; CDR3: CASSSSGSSSYNEQFF; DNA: TGTGCCAGCAGCTCTAGCGGGTCCTCATCCTACAATGAGCAGTTCTTC
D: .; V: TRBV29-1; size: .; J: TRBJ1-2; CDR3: CIVEVPGRQGHYGYTF; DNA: TGCATCGTTGAAGTCCCAGGCAGGCAGGGACACTATGGCTACACCTTC